A single sample gave rise to the 13 T cell receptor beta chains below, sequenced in a study of cytomegalovirus exposure and HLA in healthy donors. PCR was performed using 60 Vbeta and 13 Jbeta primers. Assay: immunoSEQ multiplex PCR; the TCRdb copy retains only in-frame clones and omits some. The data show 110,000 or so clones, 76% seen once. Sequences were obtained from PBMCs. These receptors were taken from a woman aged 50 to 65 in good health and CMV-seropositive.

The chain links TRBV19 to TRBJ1-6; possible D gene TRBD1, 5 bases. The CDR3 sequence is 15 residues long. Trimming left V 3 bases short and J 6 bases short, with 12 bases between. The germline V gene has CDR1 LNHDA and CDR2 SQIVND (reference sequence). CDR3 in DNA: TGTGCCAGTAGTATTCCGGGACTGCCTAATTCACCCCTCCACTTT. Its protein is CASSIPGLPNSPLHF.

In its sample, this clone was seen a few times. The gene calls are TRBV29-1 and TRBJ2-3, with D unclear. The CDR3 is 12 residues long. Trimming took 7 bases from V and 0 from J, leaving 8 bases between them. CDR1 and CDR2 (germline): SQVTM, ANQGSEA. The CDR3 loop is CSGARSTDTQYF. CDR3 in DNA: TGCAGCGGGGCTCGTAGCACAGATACGCAGTATTTT.

The V call is TRBV27, the J call TRBJ2-3; TRBD1 aligns across 11 bases. The CDR3 spans 15 residues. The J segment lost 2 bases and the V segment lost 6 bases, leaving 4 bases of the junction unmatched. Germline V lookup: CDR1 MNHEY, CDR2 SMNVEV (reference sequence). This CDR3 reads CASSRTGGDTDTQYF. The CDR3 nucleotides read TGTGCCAGCAGCCGGACAGGGGGCGACACAGATACGCAGTATTTT.

About this clone: The junction departs from the called germline gene at one end, perhaps through a read error. The J gene is TRBJ2-4, the V gene TRBV5-6; 7 positions agree with TRBD1. The CDR3 covers 15 residues. CDR1 and CDR2 (germline): SGHDT, YYEEEE. The CDR3 sequence: CASSLGEGAKNSQYF. The CDR3 nucleotides read TGTGCCAGCAGCCTAGGAGAGGGGGCCAAAAACAGTCAGTACTTC.

This chain connects TRBV10-3 to TRBJ2-1, with 8 nucleotides matching TRBD2. Losses at the gene ends were 8 bases for V and 9 bases for J; bases not matched to a gene: 12. The CDR3 is 14 residues long. CDR1 and CDR2 from the germline V gene are ENHRY and SYGVKD. In DNA, the CDR3 is TGTGCCATCCAAAGCGGGAGTGGTGTTAGTGAGCAGTTCTTC. Translating gives CAIQSGSGVSEQFF.

This CDR3 reads CASRDTSGRDYF. CDR3 nucleotide sequence: TGTGCCAGCAGGGATACTAGCGGGAGGGACTACTTC. This chain connects TRBV2 to TRBJ2-7, with 13 bases that match TRBD2. V dropped 6 bases and J dropped 13; count of bases not matched to a gene: 6. Germline lookup yields CDR1 SNHLY and CDR2 FYNNEI. The CDR3 extends over 12 amino acids.

This chain joins TRBV7-2 and TRBJ2-3, with D perhaps TRBD2 (6 bases). Trimming cost V 1 base and J 3 bases, with 11 bases left between them. The CDR3 sequence is 15 residues long. Looked up from germline, CDR1 is SGHTA and CDR2 is FQGNSA. The CDR3: CASSLEGLATDTQYF. As DNA, the CDR3 is TGTGCCAGCAGCTTAGAGGGACTGGCTACAGATACGCAGTATTTT.

This clone was counted a few times. The chain links TRBV4-3 to TRBJ1-1, with TRBD1 matching over 9 bases. V shed 4 bases and J 2 bases; nucleotides not matched to a gene: 2. Germline-derived CDR1 and CDR2 are LGHNA and YSLEER. CDR3 size: 14 residues. Written as DNA, the CDR3 is TGCGCCAGCAGCCGGACAGGGGTAAACACTGAAGCTTTCTTT. It translates to CASSRTGVNTEAFF.

This chain links TRBV7-8 with TRBJ2-7; D perhaps matches TRBD1 (6 bases). The CDR3 runs 14 residues. Deletions cut 6 bases from V and 0 bases from J, with 12 bases between. CDR1 SGHVS and CDR2 FQNEAQ come from the germline V gene. The CDR3 loop is CASSTDRSSYEQYF. CDR3 DNA sequence: TGTGCCAGCAGTACCGACAGGAGCTCCTACGAGCAGTACTTC. Drawing the rest from reference TRBV7-8 and TRBJ2-7, the complete variable domain is GAGVSQSPRYKVAKRGQDVALRCDPISGHVSLFWYQQALGQGPEFLTYFQNEAQLDKSGLPSDRFFAERPEGSVSTLKIQRTQQEDSAVYLCASSTDRSSYEQYFGPGTRLTVT.

V gene TRBV9 combines with J gene TRBJ2-3; 8 positions agree with TRBD2. The CDR3 contains 16 residues. Per the germline V gene, CDR1 is SGDLS and CDR2 is YYNGEE. J was trimmed by 1 base and V by 0 bases; bases with no gene match: 4. The chain's CDR3 is CASSVAGSGGTDTQYF. In DNA form, the CDR3 reads TGTGCCAGCAGCGTAGCGGGTAGCGGGGGCACAGATACGCAGTATTTT. The complete variable domain, with remaining parts taken from reference TRBV9 and TRBJ2-3, reads DSGVTQTPKHLITATGQRVTLRCSPRSGDLSVYWYQQSLDQGLQFLIQYYNGEERAKGNILERFSAQQFPDLHSELNLSSLELGDSALYFCASSVAGSGGTDTQYFGPGTRLTVL.

This clone has just a few counts. The gene calls are TRBV5-4 and TRBJ2-5; D is uncertain. Germline V gene sequence: CDR1 SGHNT, CDR2 YYREEE (reference sequence). The CDR3 runs 12 residues. Trimming cost V 4 bases and J 4 bases, with 8 bases left between them. The CDR3 sequence: CASSPSGETQYF. The CDR3 bases are TGTGCCAGCAGCCCCTCCGGAGAGACCCAGTACTTC.

The chain uses TRBV6-5 and TRBJ1-6; tentative D call: TRBD1 (6 bases). The germline V and J ends were trimmed by 6 bases and 10 bases, with 19 bases remaining between them. CDR1 and CDR2 (germline): MNHEY, SVGAGI. This CDR3 region has 15 residues. CDR3: CASSPEGGRISPLHF. For the CDR3, the DNA is TGTGCCAGCAGCCCAGAGGGGGGGCGCATATCACCCCTCCACTTT.

J is TRBJ2-3 and V is TRBV2, with unresolved D. CDR1 is SNHLY, CDR2 FYNNEI, per germline. V lost 4 bases and J lost 1, with 6 bases in between. The CDR3 loop spans 13 amino acids. Here the CDR3 reads CASSVEGTDTQYF. Written as DNA, the CDR3 is TGTGCCAGCAGTGTCGAGGGCACAGATACGCAGTATTTT.